Below, one TCR beta chain is given with its context. Its antigen has not been determined. No quality values exist for individual bases; no much larger clone is one base distant. This sample was taken from a study of blood T cell repertoires in COVID-19 (dated by TCRdb to 2020 to 2021). Concerning the study at large: Samples from collaborators originated in the United States, Italy and Spain and spanned both the acute and convalescent phases of COVID-19. Samples were obtained from the ongoing ImmuneRACE study (first 160 participants) and from over a thousand subjects provided by 6 global collaborators. The repertoires were released in a freely available public database intended as a resource for research on the immune response to SARS-CoV-2. Where HLA class I and class II types were available, the types were taken from metadata supplied by the sample provider, not from assay-based typing. Subjects who had been exposed to COVID-19, were actively infected with it, or had recovered from it provided the deeply sampled blood TCRbeta repertoires that made up the dataset. A de-identified subject ID, COVID-19 status, age in years and sex were almost always included in the sample metadata. The material from the prospective study consisted of cDNA or gDNA derived from T cells, B-cell-depleted T cells, or PBMCs.

Another Seattle source contributed samples from volunteer blood donors who had recovered from COVID-19. The collaborating institutions used their own protocols to collect whole blood in K2EDTA tubes. For TCRbeta analysis, collaborators shipped samples in one of three forms: frozen whole blood, isolated PBMCs, or DNA extracted from either of those sample types. TCRbeta CDR3 regions were amplified from genomic DNA using the immunoSEQ Assay, a bias-controlled multiplex PCR. The paper's data handling went like this. The number of nucleated cells in each sample was estimated from the amplification of reference gene primers within the assay. To quantify the absolute abundance of each unique TCRbeta CDR3 rearrangement, sequence reads were collapsed and filtered. For each sample, productive Simpson clonality was calculated as the square root of Simpson's diversity index across productive rearrangements. What TCRdb holds here is the immuneACCESS table cut down to in-frame rearrangements. Part of the clones is not present; checked against another copy, under half of the missing clones reflect an unresolved V gene, and the others are unexplained. Clone size and the V and J calls come from that table; the DNA yielded D and trimming. The sample includes approximately 170,000 clones, with around 82% observed a single time. The ten largest account for roughly 19% of the sample.

CDR1 GTSNPN and CDR2 SVGIG were looked up in the germline V gene (reference sequence). Clipping removes 1 base from V and 5 bases from J, with 6 as the unmatched junction base count. Taken from cysteine to phenylalanine, the CDR3 has 14 residues. Only the CDR3 DNA stays, 42 bases, in frame from base 1. Beyond this particular receptor, the publication reports: The amount of clinical and demographic metadata varied by source and participant and was provided uncurated.

The sequencing sample was made of peripheral blood. The clonotype was recovered from a woman aged 70 to 79 who had recovered from COVID-19. The chain uses TRBV30 and TRBJ2-7; the central 9 bases match TRBD1. The DNA reads TGTGCCTGGAGTGGGAACAGGGGGCGGGACGAGCAGTACTTC. Its product reads: CAWSGNRGRDEQYF.